This passage covers 14 T cell receptor beta chains from one sample sequenced in a study of cytomegalovirus exposure and HLA in healthy donors. The PCR was carried out with 60 Vbeta primers and 13 Jbeta primers. TCRdb keeps only in-frame clones here, not all; method: immunoSEQ multiplex PCR. The data show under 200,000 clones, with roughly 85% seen just once and approximately 2.4% held by the top ten. What was sequenced was PBMCs. The receptors were gathered from a woman in her 50s in good health and CMV-seronegative.

This sequence joins TRBV2 and TRBJ2-7; possible D gene TRBD1, 5 bases. Deletions cut 11 bases from V and 2 bases from J, with 19 bases between. The CDR3 has 14 residues. The V gene's germline CDR1 is SNHLY and CDR2 FYNNEI. The CDR3 region is CAQTNGARPYEQYF. Written as DNA, the CDR3 is TGTGCCCAGACAAATGGGGCACGCCCCTACGAGCAGTACTTC.

The CDR3 is CASGGADTGELFF. In nucleotides, the CDR3 is TGTGCCAGCGGCGGGGCGGACACCGGGGAGCTGTTTTTT. The rearrangement links TRBV6-4 to TRBJ2-2; maybe TRBD2 (6 bases). The CDR3 is made up of 13 amino acids. Germline values: CDR1 MRHNA, CDR2 SNTAGT. Trimming pared 8 bases from V and 3 bases from J, leaving 10 bases between.

This clone was observed a few times. The gene calls are TRBV10-3 and TRBJ2-1, with TRBD2 matching 10 bases. V lost 0 bases to trimming and J lost 4 bases; unmatched junction nucleotides: 6. Germline lookup yields CDR1 ENHRY and CDR2 SYGVKD. CDR3 length equals 17 residues. The CDR3 nucleotides are TGTGCCATCAGTGAGTCCCCGGGACTAGCGCTTTACAATGAGCAGTTCTTC. This gives the protein CAISESPGLALYNEQFF.

This chain connects TRBV27 to TRBJ1-2; 12 bases agree with TRBD1. The CDR3 contains 15 residues. V shed 1 base and J 6 bases; nucleotides not matched to a gene: 3. Germline-derived CDR1 and CDR2 are MNHEY and SMNVEV (reference sequence). The CDR3 DNA reads as TGTGCCAGCAGTTTATGGGACAGGGGGCCCCATGGCTACACCTTC. Translation gives CASSLWDRGPHGYTF.

The CDR3 loop is CASSPLAGDPDTQYF. The CDR3 DNA sequence: TGTGCCAGCTCACCACTAGCGGGAGATCCAGATACGCAGTATTTT. The chain recombines TRBV18 with TRBJ2-3; 9 nucleotides line up with TRBD2. The V segment lost 1 base and the J segment 4 bases; nucleotides outside the gene matches: 3. CDR1 and CDR2 from the germline V gene are KGHSH and LQKENI. The CDR3 runs to 15 residues.

The chain uses TRBV30 and TRBJ1-1, with TRBD1 identical over 8 bases. Losses at the gene ends were 4 bases for V and 4 bases for J; bases not matched to a gene: 8. The CDR3 covers 14 residues. Per germline, CDR1 GTSNPN and CDR2 SVGIG (reference sequence). The CDR3 protein is CAWKIVTGGTEAFF. CDR3 sequence (DNA): TGTGCCTGGAAAATCGTTACAGGGGGCACTGAAGCTTTCTTT.

The DNA of the CDR3 is TGTGCCAGCAGCCGGCGGGCCTCGAACACCGGGGAGCTGTTTTTT. Translated: CASSRRASNTGELFF. The rearrangement uses TRBV7-8 and TRBJ2-2; D might be TRBD2 (5 bases). CDR1 and CDR2 (germline): SGHVS, FQNEAQ. V lost 5 bases, J lost 0 bases, and 10 bases lay in between. The CDR3 loop spans 15 amino acids. Based on the CDR3 plus reference TRBV7-8 and TRBJ2-2, the full variable domain is GAGVSQSPRYKVAKRGQDVALRCDPISGHVSLFWYQQALGQGPEFLTYFQNEAQLDKSGLPSDRFFAERPEGSVSTLKIQRTQQEDSAVYLCASSRRASNTGELFFGEGSRLTVL.

Only a few counts were recorded for this clone. This rearrangement joins TRBV6-1 to TRBJ1-4, with 7 bases fitting TRBD1. The CDR3 sequence is 14 residues long. Germline values: CDR1 MNHNS, CDR2 SASEGT. The J segment lost 8 bases and the V segment lost 5 bases, leaving 8 bases of the junction unmatched. The CDR3 DNA follows: TGTGCCAGCAGTCCGCGACAGGGCCAAGAAAAACTGTTTTTT. It yields the protein CASSPRQGQEKLFF.

For the CDR3, the DNA is TGTGCCAGCAGGAAACAGGGTGGGAGCAATCAGCCCCAGCATTTT. This encodes CASRKQGGSNQPQHF. The rearrangement uses TRBV2 and TRBJ1-5; possible D gene TRBD1, 6 bases. From germline, CDR1 is SNHLY and CDR2 FYNNEI. The CDR3 spans 15 residues. V lost 6 bases and J 1 base, leaving 13 bases between the germline ends.

This chain links TRBV28 with TRBJ2-3; TRBD1 agrees at 8 bases. CDR1 is MDHEN and CDR2 is SYDVKM in the germline V gene. This CDR3 region has 14 residues. With 5 bases clipped from V and 6 bases from J, the junction kept 7 bases outside the gene matches. Here the CDR3 reads CASSASTGDDTQYF. DNA of the CDR3: TGTGCCAGCAGTGCCTCGACAGGGGATGATACGCAGTATTTT. The full variable domain, its missing parts supplied by reference TRBV28 and TRBJ2-3, is DVKVTQSSRYLVKRTGEKVFLECVQDMDHENMFWYRQDPGLGLRLIYFSYDVKMKEKGDIPEGYSVSREKKERFSLILESASTNQTSMYLCASSASTGDDTQYFGPGTRLTVL.

V usage is TRBV19 and J usage is TRBJ2-3; TRBD1 is a possible D gene (5 bases). V lost 2 bases and J 3 bases, leaving 15 bases between the germline ends. This CDR3 is built from 16 residues. CDR1 LNHDA and CDR2 SQIVND come from the germline V gene (reference sequence). DNA of the CDR3: TGTGCCAGTAGTATAACAGGCGGTGCGAAGACAGATACGCAGTATTTT. The encoded protein is CASSITGGAKTDTQYF.

The chain has TRBV2 and TRBJ2-2, with 9 bases identical to TRBD1. The CDR3 sequence is 18 residues long. Germline lookup yields CDR1 SNHLY and CDR2 FYNNEI. The J segment lost 4 bases and the V segment lost 1 base, leaving 10 bases of the junction unmatched. The CDR3 DNA reads as TGTGCCAGCAGTGAAGAACAACCCGGGACAGGGACCACCGGGGAGCTGTTTTTT. This encodes CASSEEQPGTGTTGELFF.

The gene calls are TRBV10-1 and TRBJ2-1; possible D gene TRBD1, 6 bases. The CDR3 runs to 13 residues. CDR1 and CDR2 from the germline V gene are WNHNN and SYGVQD (reference sequence). The V end was cut by 6 bases, the J end by 4 bases, with 10 bases between. The CDR3 DNA is TGCGCCAGCAGCTTCGACAGGTACAATGAGCAGTTCTTC. It is translated as CASSFDRYNEQFF.

The CDR3 region has the DNA TGCGCCAGCAGGCCGGGACAGGGTACCTACGAGCAGTACTTC. This encodes CASRPGQGTYEQYF. V usage is TRBV10-2 and J usage is TRBJ2-7; 9 nucleotides align to TRBD1. The V gene end was trimmed by 6 bases and the J gene end by 2 bases; junction bases not matched to a gene: 5. The length of the CDR3 is 14 residues. Germline loops: CDR1 WSHSY, CDR2 SAAADI.